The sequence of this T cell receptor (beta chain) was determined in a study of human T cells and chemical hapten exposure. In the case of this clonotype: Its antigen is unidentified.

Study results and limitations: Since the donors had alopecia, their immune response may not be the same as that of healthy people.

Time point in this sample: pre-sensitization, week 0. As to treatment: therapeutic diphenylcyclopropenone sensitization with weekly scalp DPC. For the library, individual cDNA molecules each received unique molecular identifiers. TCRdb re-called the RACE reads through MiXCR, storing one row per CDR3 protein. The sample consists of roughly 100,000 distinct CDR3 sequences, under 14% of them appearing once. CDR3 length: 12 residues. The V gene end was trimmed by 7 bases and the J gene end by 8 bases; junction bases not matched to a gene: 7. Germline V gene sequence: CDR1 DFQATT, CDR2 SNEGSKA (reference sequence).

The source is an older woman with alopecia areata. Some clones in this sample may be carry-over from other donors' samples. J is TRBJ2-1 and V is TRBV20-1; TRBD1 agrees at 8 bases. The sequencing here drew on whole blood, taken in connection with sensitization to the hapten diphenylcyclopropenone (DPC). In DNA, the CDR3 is TGCAGTGGGGGCAGGGGGCACGATGAGCAGTTCTTC. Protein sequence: CSGGRGHDEQFF.